What follows is one T cell receptor (beta chain) and its context. The antigen is not known. The CDR3 is made up of 14 amino acids. Losses at the gene ends were 6 bases for V and 3 bases for J; bases not matched to a gene: 7. Germline V gives CDR1 WSHSY, CDR2 SAAADI. Treatment given: roughly 18 received Ad26.COV2.S at low or high dose, single or two shots; a few received placebo; per-sample allocation not given. Samples were taken on day 63 after the first vaccine or placebo injection. Vaccine was an Ad26 vector expressing Wuhan-strain SARS-CoV-2 spike. This record belongs to a study of Ad26.COV2.S vaccination and SARS-CoV-2 variants. Whole-study results and caveats: Recipients of vaccine and of placebo showed similar breadth of their non-spike TCR repertoires. While placebo recipients had lower spike-specific TCR breadth, vaccine recipients had more. Post-vaccination spike-specific CD8+ and CD4+ T cell responses reportedly had substantial breadth.

Sequencing was performed with immunoSEQ multiplex PCR; in TCRdb, only in-frame clones are kept and a portion is missing. The sample shows some 390,000 clones, less than 90% of them seen only once. The TCR comes from a person aged 18-60 years who received the Ad26.COV2.S COVID-19 vaccine or a placebo. The sequencing used peripheral blood, collected in a trial of Ad26.COV2.S vaccine versus placebo. The rearrangement uses TRBV10-2 and TRBJ2-7, with 8 nucleotides matching TRBD2. The CDR3 nucleotides read TGCGCCAGCAGGGCTATACGGGGGGGCTACGAGCAGTACTTC. As protein: CASRAIRGGYEQYF.